Presented here are 7 T cell receptor beta chains from one specimen sequenced in a study of radiation and T cells in renal cell carcinoma. Noted time point: blood 4 weeks post-SBRT, at nephrectomy. Stated treatment: 15 Gy SBRT to primary tumor, nephrectomy 4 weeks later. Assay used: immunoSEQ multiplex PCR; TCRdb lists only in-frame clones, some missing. The sample yields 150,000 or so clones, around 89% seen once. The sample in question was blood, obtained from a patient whose treatment included radiotherapy and nephrectomy. Every receptor here comes from a woman in her 50s with renal cell carcinoma.

This clone appeared once. The chain joins TRBV5-6 to TRBJ2-3; TRBD1 aligns across 9 bases. This CDR3 is 15 amino acids long. The ends lost 4 bases at V and 4 bases at J; junction bases unmatched: 7. Germline-derived CDR1 and CDR2 are SGHDT and YYEEEE. CDR3 nucleotides: TGTGCCAGCAGCGTGGGACAGGGAGAGGCAGATACGCAGTATTTT. Protein sequence: CASSVGQGEADTQYF. Supplemented by reference TRBV5-6 and TRBJ2-3, the full variable domain reads DAGVTQSPTHLIKTRGQQVTLRCSPKSGHDTVSWYQQALGQGPQFIFQYYEEEERQRGNFPDRFSGHQFPNYSSELNVNALLLGDSALYLCASSVGQGEADTQYFGPGTRLTVL.

The rearrangement joins TRBV6-1 to TRBJ1-1, with a possible D match to TRBD1 (6 bases). Germline V gene data show CDR1 as MNHNS and CDR2 as SASEGT. The ends were cut back, 10 bases at V and 2 bases at J, with 14 bases in the middle. The CDR3 consists of 13 residues. The DNA for the CDR3 is TGTGCCACCACTCAAGGGGGTAACACTGAAGCTTTCTTT. This gives the protein CATTQGGNTEAFF.

This clone has a single count. The V and J genes are TRBV18 and TRBJ1-1, with TRBD1 identical over 9 bases. The CDR3 loop spans 16 amino acids. V was clipped by 5 bases and J by 5 bases; unmatched bases: 12. CDR1 and CDR2 from the germline V gene are KGHSH and LQKENI. CDR3 nucleotide sequence: TGTGCCAGCTCAGGGACAGGGTCCTCCACTGGGACTGAAGCTTTCTTT. Translated: CASSGTGSSTGTEAFF.

The chain uses TRBV2 and TRBJ1-2, with 9 bases matching TRBD1. This CDR3 spans 14 amino acids. Germline-derived CDR1 and CDR2 are SNHLY and FYNNEI. After removal of 4 bases from V and 6 bases from J, the junction contained 6 bases not matched to a gene. The CDR3 protein is CASSADGTGNGYTF. CDR3 coding DNA: TGTGCCAGCAGTGCCGATGGGACAGGGAATGGCTACACCTTC.

The rearrangement uses TRBV19 and TRBJ2-2; 7 positions agree with TRBD1. V shed 5 bases, J shed 6 bases, and the junction held 6 bases outside the gene matches. The CDR3 extends over 14 amino acids. Germline loops: CDR1 LNHDA, CDR2 SQIVND (reference sequence). CDR3 sequence: CASSSSDRAGELFF. For the CDR3, the DNA is TGTGCCAGTAGTTCCTCAGACAGGGCCGGGGAGCTGTTTTTT.

This clone appeared a single time. The CDR3 loop is CASSLGGLADFSYEQYF. The CDR3 coding sequence is TGTGCCAGCAGCTTAGGGGGACTAGCGGATTTTAGCTACGAGCAGTACTTC. The chain combines TRBV7-8 with TRBJ2-7, with 11 bases identical to TRBD2. J lost 3 bases, V lost 1 base, and 8 bases had no gene match. The CDR3 runs 17 residues. The germline CDR1 and CDR2 sequences are SGHVS and FQNEAQ. Using reference TRBV7-8 and TRBJ2-7 for the parts outside the CDR3, the full variable domain is GAGVSQSPRYKVAKRGQDVALRCDPISGHVSLFWYQQALGQGPEFLTYFQNEAQLDKSGLPSDRFFAERPEGSVSTLKIQRTQQEDSAVYLCASSLGGLADFSYEQYFGPGTRLTVT.

The rearrangement joins TRBV5-1 to TRBJ1-6; 7 bases agree with TRBD1. The V and J ends lost 0 bases and 6 bases, in that order; junction bases with no gene match: 3. CDR3 length equals 15 residues. Germline CDR1 and CDR2: SGHRS and YFSETQ. The CDR3 spells CASSLGQGSNSPLHF. The CDR3 DNA reads TGCGCCAGCAGCTTGGGACAGGGAAGTAATTCACCCCTCCACTTT. Based on the CDR3 plus reference TRBV5-1 and TRBJ1-6, the full variable domain is KAGVTQTPRYLIKTRGQQVTLSCSPISGHRSVSWYQQTPGQGLQFLFEYFSETQRNKGNFPGRFSGRQFSNSRSEMNVSTLELGDSALYLCASSLGQGSNSPLHFGNGTRLTVT.